A single sample is the source of the 23 T cell receptor beta chains below, sequenced in a study of neurological immune-mediated disorders. TCRdb itself ran the 5' RACE reads through MiXCR, one entry per CDR3 protein. The sample consists of approximately 89,000 distinct CDR3 sequences, around 4.7% of them appearing once. Time point noted: longitudinal time-point 3. Source material: PBMCs. These receptors all come from a woman aged 55-70 years with multiple sclerosis.

This clonotype was detected ten times or more. The V call is TRBV5-1, the J call TRBJ2-7; 9 bases map to TRBD1. Germline V CDR1 and CDR2: SGHRS, YFSETQ. The CDR3 totals 17 residues. With V trimmed by 0 bases and J by 0 bases, 7 bases remained unmatched. This CDR3 reads CASSLAPGTGLSYEQYF. The CDR3 nucleotides read TGCGCCAGCAGCTTGGCCCCCGGGACAGGGCTCTCCTACGAGCAGTACTTC. The full variable domain, its missing parts supplied by reference TRBV5-1 and TRBJ2-7, is KAGVTQTPRYLIKTRGQQVTLSCSPISGHRSVSWYQQTPGQGLQFLFEYFSETQRNKGNFPGRFSGRQFSNSRSEMNVSTLELGDSALYLCASSLAPGTGLSYEQYFGPGTRLTVT.

This clonotype was seen at least ten times. This CDR3 is CSARLEGTDTQYF. The CDR3 DNA reads TGCAGTGCTAGGCTGGAGGGGACAGATACGCAGTATTTT. The chain uses TRBV20-1 and TRBJ2-3; maybe TRBD2 (6 bases). CDR1 is DFQATT and CDR2 is SNEGSKA in the germline V gene (reference sequence). Trimming removed 3 bases at V and 3 bases at J, with 10 bases between. This CDR3 region has 13 residues.

There are many counts of this clonotype. This rearrangement joins TRBV18 to TRBJ2-5; D not certain. Germline lookup yields CDR1 KGHSH and CDR2 LQKENI. The CDR3 length is 13 residues. Trimming stripped 4 bases from V and 2 bases from J, with 8 bases between. This CDR3 reads CASSLVLQETQYF. The CDR3 DNA reads TGTGCCAGCTCACTGGTCCTACAAGAGACCCAGTACTTC.

This clonotype was counted at least ten times. This chain links TRBV18 with TRBJ2-5, with D uncertain. The CDR3 loop spans 13 amino acids. The germline V gene encodes CDR1 KGHSH and CDR2 LQKENI. Trimming removed 6 bases at V and 5 bases at J, with 13 bases between. In DNA, the CDR3 is TGTGCCAGCTCTCCAGGCGCGATGGAGACCCAGTACTTC. It translates to CASSPGAMETQYF.

Many counts were recorded for this clonotype. The V and J genes are TRBV5-1 and TRBJ1-1, with D possibly matching TRBD1 (5 bases). V lost 7 bases, J lost 0 bases, and 16 bases lay in between. The V gene's germline CDR1 is SGHRS and CDR2 YFSETQ. CDR3 length: 15 residues. The CDR3 is CASRPSSGLNTEAFF. As DNA, the CDR3 is TGCGCCAGCCGACCATCTTCGGGACTGAACACTGAAGCTTTCTTT.

Comments on this clonotype: A much bigger clone sits one base away, suggesting this may be a read error. The rearrangement links TRBV7-9 to TRBJ2-1, with D perhaps TRBD1 (6 bases). The CDR3 extends over 15 amino acids. V lost 7 bases to trimming and J lost 5 bases, with 18 bases between them. From germline, CDR1 is SEHNR and CDR2 FQNEAQ (reference sequence). The CDR3 region is CASKYGQTINNEQFF. CDR3 DNA sequence: TGTGCCAGCAAATATGGACAGACTATAAACAATGAGCAGTTCTTC.

This clonotype was counted ten times or more. V gene TRBV12-3 or TRBV12-4 combines with J gene TRBJ1-2; the match to TRBD1 covers 8 bases. The V segment lost 8 bases and the J segment 0 bases; nucleotides outside the gene matches: 8. There are 15 residues in the CDR3. CDR3 region: CASGDRGKANYGYTF. The CDR3 nucleotides are TGTGCCAGCGGTGACAGGGGCAAAGCTAACTATGGCTACACCTTC.

This clonotype was detected ten times or more. The gene calls are TRBV20-1 and TRBJ2-5, with D perhaps being TRBD1 or TRBD2 (7 bases each). The CDR3 runs to 16 residues. Germline CDR1 reads DFQATT; CDR2 reads SNEGSKA (reference sequence). The V end lost 8 bases, the J end lost 2 bases, and 24 bases lay between the germline ends. The CDR3 loop reads CSSLGGAGGGQETQYF. CDR3 DNA sequence: TGCAGTTCGCTAGGGGGGGCAGGGGGTGGGCAAGAGACCCAGTACTTC.

The table lists this clonotype with many counts. The chain joins TRBV6-5 to TRBJ2-4; a weak D match, TRBD2 (5 bases). The V gene lost 6 bases and the J gene lost 7 bases, with 19 bases spanning the gap. This CDR3 contains 15 residues. Germline assignment: CDR1 MNHEY and CDR2 SVGAGI. CDR3 region: CASSSTSFLQNIQYF. The CDR3 DNA reads TGTGCCAGCAGCTCCACTAGTTTTCTGCAGAACATTCAGTACTTC.

This clonotype was counted ten times or more. The chain links TRBV7-2 to TRBJ2-5, with TRBD2 identical over 11 bases. After removal of 6 bases from V and 2 bases from J, the junction contained 11 bases not matched to a gene. This CDR3 is 17 amino acids long. Germline lookup yields CDR1 SGHTA and CDR2 FQGNSA. As DNA, the CDR3 is TGTGCCAGCAGGCGGGGTAGCGGGGGGGCCGGTCAAGAGACCCAGTACTTC. It codes for CASRRGSGGAGQETQYF.

This clonotype showed up many times. The V gene is TRBV7-6, the J gene TRBJ2-5, with TRBD1 matching over 9 bases. With 4 bases clipped from V and 2 bases from J, the junction kept 17 bases outside the gene matches. The length of the CDR3 is 19 residues. Germline V gene lookup returns CDR1 SGHVS and CDR2 FNYEAQ. CDR3 residues: CASSSQSRRTGERQETQYF. Written as DNA, the CDR3 is TGTGCCAGCAGCTCTCAGAGCAGACGGACAGGGGAACGACAAGAGACCCAGTACTTC. The full variable domain, with the rest looked up from reference TRBV7-6 and TRBJ2-5, is GAGVSQSPRYKVTKRGQDVALRCDPISGHVSLYWYRQALGQGPEFLTYFNYEAQQDKSGLPNDRFSAERPEGSISTLTIQRTEQRDSAMYRCASSSQSRRTGERQETQYFGPGTRLLVL.

In its sample, this clonotype was seen many times. The V call is TRBV7-2, the J call TRBJ2-3; 11 nucleotides line up with TRBD2. The length of the CDR3 is 15 residues. V was pared by 2 bases and J by 4 bases, with 2 bases of the junction left unmatched. Per the germline V gene, CDR1 is SGHTA and CDR2 is FQGNSA. The CDR3 loop is CASSLSSGGADTQYF. As DNA, the CDR3 is TGTGCCAGCAGCTTAAGTAGCGGGGGGGCAGATACGCAGTATTTT. The full variable domain, completed using reference TRBV7-2 and TRBJ2-3, is GAGVSQSPSNKVTEKGKDVELRCDPISGHTALYWYRQSLGQGLEFLIYFQGNSAPDKSGLPSDRFSAERTGGSVSTLTIQRTQQEDSAVYLCASSLSSGGADTQYFGPGTRLTVL.

This clonotype was recorded at least ten times. V gene TRBV10-3 combines with J gene TRBJ2-1; 12 bases line up with TRBD2. Germline trimming cut 7 bases from V and 5 bases from J; bases unmatched to any gene: 3. The CDR3 contains 14 residues. The germline CDR1 and CDR2 sequences are ENHRY and SYGVKD. CDR3 in amino acids: CAITRLAGDNEQFF. CDR3 nucleotide sequence: TGTGCCATCACTAGACTAGCGGGGGACAATGAGCAGTTCTTC.

This clonotype was observed many times. The V and J genes are TRBV7-8 and TRBJ2-7; D is possibly TRBD1 (6 bases). Germline V gene sequence: CDR1 SGHVS, CDR2 FQNEAQ. The germline V and J ends were trimmed by 1 base and 3 bases, with 7 bases remaining between them. There are 13 residues in the CDR3. The CDR3 loop reads CASSLGQDYEQYF. The DNA of the CDR3 is TGTGCCAGCAGCTTAGGACAGGACTACGAGCAGTACTTC.

This clonotype was found a few times. Since a much larger clone is just one base distant, this may be a read error. The J gene is TRBJ2-3, the V gene TRBV5-6, with 8 positions matching TRBD1. The CDR3 consists of 13 residues. Germline CDR1 SGHDT, CDR2 YYEEEE. The CDR3: CASGLDRADTQYF. CDR3 nucleotides: TGTGCCAGCGGCTTGGACAGGGCGGATACGCAGTATTTT.

This clonotype has a count of ten or more. The chain employs TRBV15 and TRBJ1-3; D unresolved. Germline-derived CDR1 and CDR2 are LNHNV and YYDKDF (reference sequence). Trimming removed 0 bases from V and 0 bases from J, with 9 bases in between. The CDR3 is made up of 16 amino acids. DNA of the CDR3: TGTGCCACCAGCAGAGATGATTGGATCTCTGGAAACACCATATATTTT. As protein: CATSRDDWISGNTIYF.

The chain employs TRBV10-2 and TRBJ2-3; 7 bases map to TRBD1. CDR3 length equals 14 residues. The ends lost 2 bases at V and 4 bases at J; junction bases unmatched: 3. Germline CDR1 and CDR2: WSHSY and SAAADI. CDR3: CASSEVQGADTQYF. Written as DNA, the CDR3 is TGCGCCAGCAGTGAGGTCCAGGGGGCAGATACGCAGTATTTT.

This clonotype showed up many times. The V and J genes are TRBV7-8 and TRBJ2-5; D gene uncertain. There are 15 residues in the CDR3. Germline lookup yields CDR1 SGHVS and CDR2 FQNEAQ. V lost 4 bases to trimming and J lost 4 bases, with 16 bases between them. The CDR3 protein is CASSYRSTYGETQYF. CDR3 nucleotides: TGTGCCAGCAGCTACCGATCGACCTATGGAGAGACCCAGTACTTC.

This clonotype was picked up many times. The chain recombines TRBV5-1 with TRBJ1-5; D is uncertain. CDR3 length: 16 amino acids. Germline V gene data show CDR1 as SGHRS and CDR2 as YFSETQ. Trimming took off 4 bases at V and 2 bases at J, with 16 bases between the two ends. The CDR3 protein is CASSPTARAGNQPQHF. Written as DNA, the CDR3 is TGCGCCAGCAGCCCGACCGCTAGGGCGGGCAATCAGCCCCAGCATTTT.

This clonotype came up many times. This chain links TRBV3-1 with TRBJ2-3, with 9 bases lining up with TRBD2. This CDR3 contains 15 residues. Trimming cost V 1 base and J 4 bases; bases outside gene matches: 3. The germline gives CDR1 LGHDT, CDR2 YNNKEL (reference sequence). The DNA for the CDR3 is TGTGCCAGCAGCCAAGGCGGGGGGGCCGCAGATACGCAGTATTTT. It encodes CASSQGGGAADTQYF.

There are many counts of this clonotype. The chain combines TRBV5-1 with TRBJ2-2; D assignment may be TRBD1 or TRBD2 (6 bases each). The CDR3 is 16 residues long. Germline CDR1 reads SGHRS; CDR2 reads YFSETQ. V lost 0 bases to trimming and J lost 0 bases, with 9 bases between them. The CDR3 loop reads CASSLEGGSNTGELFF. The CDR3 DNA reads as TGCGCCAGCAGCTTGGAGGGGGGATCGAACACCGGGGAGCTGTTTTTT. The full variable domain, completed using reference TRBV5-1 and TRBJ2-2, is KAGVTQTPRYLIKTRGQQVTLSCSPISGHRSVSWYQQTPGQGLQFLFEYFSETQRNKGNFPGRFSGRQFSNSRSEMNVSTLELGDSALYLCASSLEGGSNTGELFFGEGSRLTVL.

There are a few counts of this clonotype. The V and J genes are TRBV30 and TRBJ1-1; D ambiguous. CDR3 size: 14 residues. Germline CDR1 reads GTSNPN; CDR2 reads SVGIG (reference sequence). The V end was cut by 2 bases, the J end by 4 bases, with 14 bases between. The CDR3 DNA follows: TGTGCCTGGAGTCCCCCGACCCTTGCCACTGAAGCTTTCTTT. As protein: CAWSPPTLATEAFF. Full variable domain (remainder filled in from reference TRBV30 and TRBJ1-1): SQTIHQWPATLVQPVGSPLSLECTVEGTSNPNLYWYRQAAGRGLQLLFYSVGIGQISSEVPQNLSASRPQDRQFILSSKKLLLSDSGFYLCAWSPPTLATEAFFGQGTRLTVV.

The rearrangement uses TRBV6-1 and TRBJ2-7; D unclear. V lost 1 base to trimming and J lost 0 bases, with 7 bases between them. Germline V gene data show CDR1 as MNHNS and CDR2 as SASEGT. The CDR3 spans 14 residues. The CDR3, as DNA: TGTGCCAGCAGTGAAGGTGGAAGCTCCTACGAGCAGTACTTC. This sequence encodes CASSEGGSSYEQYF.